What follows describes a single TCR beta chain. In germline, CDR1 is MDHEN, CDR2 SYDVKM. Trimming took off 6 bases at V and 1 base at J, with 14 bases between the two ends. CDR3 size: 15 residues. This sample stems from a study of blood T cell repertoires in COVID-19. For the study at large: The United States, Italy and Spain supplied acute and convalescent COVID-19 samples.

Sequencing used immunoSEQ multiplex PCR; TCRdb keeps in-frame clones, though not all of them. The table includes 240,000 or so clones, 86% detected once. Sequencing was done on a sample of PBMCs or T cells enriched from blood (not recorded which). This receptor was identified in a woman between 45 and 60 years old who had recovered from COVID-19. This sequence joins TRBV28 and TRBJ2-3, with D perhaps TRBD2 (5 bases). CDR3 in amino acids: CASSPSPEGTDTQYF. CDR3 bases: TGTGCCAGCAGCCCCTCGCCGGAGGGCACAGATACGCAGTATTTT.